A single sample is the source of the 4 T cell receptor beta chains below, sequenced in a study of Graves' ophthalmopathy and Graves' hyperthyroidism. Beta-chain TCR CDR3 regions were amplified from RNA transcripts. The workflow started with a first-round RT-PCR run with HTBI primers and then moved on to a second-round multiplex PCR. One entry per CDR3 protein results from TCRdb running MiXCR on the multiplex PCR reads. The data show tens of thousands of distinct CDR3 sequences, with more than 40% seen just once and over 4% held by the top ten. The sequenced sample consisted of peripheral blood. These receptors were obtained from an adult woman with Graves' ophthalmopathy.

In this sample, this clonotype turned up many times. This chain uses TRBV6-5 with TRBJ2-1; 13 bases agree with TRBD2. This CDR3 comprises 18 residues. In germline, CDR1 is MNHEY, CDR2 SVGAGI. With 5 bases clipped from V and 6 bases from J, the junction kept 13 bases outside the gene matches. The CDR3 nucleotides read TGTGCCAGCAGTAGGACGGATTGGACTAGCGGGAGTGGCAATGAGCAGTTCTTC. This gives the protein CASSRTDWTSGSGNEQFF.

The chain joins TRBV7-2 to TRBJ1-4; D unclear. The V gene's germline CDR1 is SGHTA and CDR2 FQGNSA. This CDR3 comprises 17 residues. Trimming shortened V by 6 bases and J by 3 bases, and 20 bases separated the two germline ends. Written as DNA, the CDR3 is TGTGCCAGCAGTCTATACTGGCGGGAGGGAGCTAATGAAAAACTGTTTTTT. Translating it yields CASSLYWREGANEKLFF.

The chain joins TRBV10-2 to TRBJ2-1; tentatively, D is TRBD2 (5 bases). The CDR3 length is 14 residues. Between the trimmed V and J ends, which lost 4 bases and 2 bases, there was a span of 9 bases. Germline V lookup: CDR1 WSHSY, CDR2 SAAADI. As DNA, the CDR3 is TGCGCCAGCAGTGCTAAGCGGACCTACAATGAGCAGTTCTTC. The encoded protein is CASSAKRTYNEQFF.

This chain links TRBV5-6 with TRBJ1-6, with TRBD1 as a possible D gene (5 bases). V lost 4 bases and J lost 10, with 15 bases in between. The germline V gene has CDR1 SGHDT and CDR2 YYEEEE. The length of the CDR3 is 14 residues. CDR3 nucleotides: TGTGCCAGCAGCATGGGACCCATAGGCTCACCCCTCCACTTT. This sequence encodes CASSMGPIGSPLHF.